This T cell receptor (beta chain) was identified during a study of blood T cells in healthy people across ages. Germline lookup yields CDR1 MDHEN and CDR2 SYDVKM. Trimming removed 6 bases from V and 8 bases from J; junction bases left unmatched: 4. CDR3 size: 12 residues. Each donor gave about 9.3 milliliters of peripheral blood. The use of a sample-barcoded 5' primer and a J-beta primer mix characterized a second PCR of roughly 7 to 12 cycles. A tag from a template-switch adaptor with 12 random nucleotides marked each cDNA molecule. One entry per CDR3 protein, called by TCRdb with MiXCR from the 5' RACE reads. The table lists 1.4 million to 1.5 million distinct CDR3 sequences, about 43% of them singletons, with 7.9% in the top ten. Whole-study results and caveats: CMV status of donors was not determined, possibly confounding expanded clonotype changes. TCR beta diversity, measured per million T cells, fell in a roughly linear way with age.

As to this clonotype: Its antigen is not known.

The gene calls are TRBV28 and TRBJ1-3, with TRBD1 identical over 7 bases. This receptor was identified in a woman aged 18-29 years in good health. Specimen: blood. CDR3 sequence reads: CASRPQGHTIYF. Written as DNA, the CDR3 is TGTGCCAGCAGGCCACAGGGGCACACCATATATTTT.